A single sample is the source of the 15 T cell receptor beta chains below, sequenced in a study of cytomegalovirus exposure and HLA in healthy donors. The PCR was carried out with 60 Vbeta primers and 13 Jbeta primers. The table came from immunoSEQ multiplex PCR; TCRdb's copy has only in-frame clones and leaves some out. The sample includes approximately 150,000 clones, 79% of them seen just once. Sequenced sample: PBMCs. These TCRs come from a human donor in good health.

J is TRBJ2-7 and V is TRBV5-4; 12 bases are shared with TRBD1. CDR3 length: 16 amino acids. The J segment lost 6 bases and the V segment lost 5 bases, leaving 12 bases of the junction unmatched. Looked up from germline, CDR1 is SGHNT and CDR2 is YYREEE (reference sequence). CDR3 coding DNA: TGTGCCAGCAGTTACATTCGGGGACAGGGGGCGGGCGAGCAGTACTTC. Translating gives CASSYIRGQGAGEQYF.

This clone was recorded once. The chain couples TRBV14 to TRBJ2-7; 7 bases align to TRBD1. Germline lookup yields CDR1 SGHDN and CDR2 FVKESK. The V gene end was trimmed by 4 bases and the J gene end by 4 bases; junction bases not matched to a gene: 22. This CDR3 is built from 19 residues. The CDR3 bases are TGTGCCAGCAGCCTCGCATCACATAAAAACAGGGGCGATCTATACGAGCAGTACTTC. Translating it yields CASSLASHKNRGDLYEQYF.

J is TRBJ2-1 and V is TRBV7-9, with 13 positions matching TRBD2. V was clipped by 3 bases and J by 7 bases; unmatched bases: 6. CDR3 length: 16 amino acids. Germline V gives CDR1 SEHNR, CDR2 FQNEAQ (reference sequence). The CDR3 coding sequence is TGTGCCAGCAGCTTGGTACTAGCGGGGGGGCCAAATGAGCAGTTCTTC. Its protein is CASSLVLAGGPNEQFF.

In this sample, this clone turned up once. The genes are TRBV2 and TRBJ2-3; D is undetermined. The CDR3 extends over 15 amino acids. Trimming shortened V by 4 bases and J by 1 base, and 12 bases separated the two germline ends. Per the germline V gene, CDR1 is SNHLY and CDR2 is FYNNEI. CDR3 coding DNA: TGTGCCAGCAGTGTTGTCGGCAGGCGCACAGATACGCAGTATTTT. Protein: CASSVVGRRTDTQYF.

The chain combines TRBV7-5 with TRBJ2-7; TRBD1 was called by the table and not checked on the DNA. TRBV7-5 represents a pseudogene. The CDR3 consists of 17 residues. The CDR3 loop reads CARSLACRDRVSYEQYF. In DNA, the CDR3 is TGTGCCAGAAGCTTAGCCTGCCGGGACAGGGTTTCCTACGAGCAGTACTTC.

This chain joins TRBV18 and TRBJ1-2; D is perhaps TRBD1 (5 bases). V was shortened by 4 bases and J by 6 bases, with 15 bases between the two germline ends. CDR3 length: 14 residues. The germline V gene encodes CDR1 KGHSH and CDR2 LQKENI. The chain's CDR3 is CASSLGGNPDGYTF. The CDR3 nucleotides read TGTGCCAGCTCACTGGGGGGGAATCCGGATGGCTACACCTTC.

The chain has TRBV28 and TRBJ1-2, with 8 positions matching TRBD1. With V trimmed by 5 bases and J by 5 bases, 4 bases remained unmatched. This CDR3 has 13 amino acids. Germline CDR1 and CDR2: MDHEN and SYDVKM. In nucleotides, the CDR3 is TGTGCCAGCAGTCCAGGGGGCGAATATGGCTACACCTTC. It specifies CASSPGGEYGYTF.

The chain is built from TRBV19 and TRBJ2-7; 9 bases map to TRBD1. Looked up from germline, CDR1 is LNHDA and CDR2 is SQIVND (reference sequence). CDR3 length equals 14 residues. The ends lost 6 bases at V and 6 bases at J; junction bases unmatched: 9. CDR3 region: CASSQLDRGSEQYF. The CDR3 DNA reads TGTGCCAGTAGCCAGTTGGACAGGGGATCCGAGCAGTACTTC. The complete variable domain, with remaining parts taken from reference TRBV19 and TRBJ2-7, reads DGGITQSPKYLFRKEGQNVTLSCEQNLNHDAMYWYRQDPGQGLRLIYYSQIVNDFQKGDIAEGYSVSREKKESFPLTVTSAQKNPTAFYLCASSQLDRGSEQYFGPGTRLTVT.

This sequence joins TRBV5-1 and TRBJ2-1, with 8 bases that match TRBD2. The CDR3 extends over 18 amino acids. Trimming took 0 bases from V and 4 from J; bases not matched to a gene: 12. Germline V gene data show CDR1 as SGHRS and CDR2 as YFSETQ. As DNA, the CDR3 is TGCGCCAGCAGCTTGGGGCTGGGCGCGGGAGGTCAATACAATGAGCAGTTCTTC. This gives the protein CASSLGLGAGGQYNEQFF. Combining the CDR3 with reference TRBV5-1 and TRBJ2-1 gives the whole variable domain KAGVTQTPRYLIKTRGQQVTLSCSPISGHRSVSWYQQTPGQGLQFLFEYFSETQRNKGNFPGRFSGRQFSNSRSEMNVSTLELGDSALYLCASSLGLGAGGQYNEQFFGPGTRLTVL.

The chain is built from TRBV28 and TRBJ1-1; D is possibly TRBD1 (6 bases). The germline gives CDR1 MDHEN, CDR2 SYDVKM. The V end lost 5 bases, the J end lost 0 bases, and 16 bases lay between the germline ends. The CDR3 sequence is 16 residues long. CDR3 in DNA: TGTGCCAGCAGTGGATTTATGTCAGGGGTGAACACTGAAGCTTTCTTT. It is translated as CASSGFMSGVNTEAFF.

On this clone itself: The same CDR3 can be traced to other DNA sequences in this sample. This chain joins TRBV30 and TRBJ1-2; D unresolved. Germline loops: CDR1 GTSNPN, CDR2 SVGIG (reference sequence). V shed 0 bases and J shed 4 bases, with 6 bases lying between them. The CDR3 totals 12 residues. DNA of the CDR3: TGTGCCTGGAGTGTAGGCGGCTATGGCTACACCTTC. Amino acids: CAWSVGGYGYTF.

The J gene is TRBJ2-1, the V gene TRBV6-1, with a possible D match to TRBD2 (5 bases). Germline V lookup: CDR1 MNHNS, CDR2 SASEGT. The V and J ends lost 4 bases and 10 bases respectively, with 14 bases between them. The CDR3 length is 13 residues. CDR3 nucleotide sequence: TGTGCCAGCAGTGTACTAGGGTCGGGAGAGCAGTTCTTC. Translating gives CASSVLGSGEQFF.

J is TRBJ2-3 and V is TRBV5-1; the D gene is possibly TRBD2 (5 bases). With 3 bases removed from V and 1 base from J, the gap between germline ends came to 15 bases. CDR3 length: 16 amino acids. Germline V gives CDR1 SGHRS, CDR2 YFSETQ. CDR3 DNA sequence: TGCGCCAGCAGCTCGGTAACGGGATTTGGCACAGATACGCAGTATTTT. It translates to CASSSVTGFGTDTQYF.

V is TRBV6-5 and J is TRBJ2-5, with 12 bases aligning to TRBD1. The length of the CDR3 is 16 residues. V lost 4 bases and J lost 7; bases outside the gene matches: 10. Germline assignment: CDR1 MNHEY and CDR2 SVGAGI. CDR3 coding DNA: TGTGCCAGCAGTTCCGGGGGACAGGGGGCGCGGGGGACCCAGTACTTC. Translated, it gives CASSSGGQGARGTQYF.

The chain recombines TRBV2 with TRBJ2-4, with D possibly being TRBD1 (6 bases). The CDR3 is 14 amino acids. V lost 6 bases and J lost 6, with 15 bases in between. Germline CDR1 is SNHLY and CDR2 is FYNNEI. The CDR3 nucleotides read TGTGCCAGCAGCCCCCCCCAGGGGAGAAACATTCAGTACTTC. Protein product: CASSPPQGRNIQYF.